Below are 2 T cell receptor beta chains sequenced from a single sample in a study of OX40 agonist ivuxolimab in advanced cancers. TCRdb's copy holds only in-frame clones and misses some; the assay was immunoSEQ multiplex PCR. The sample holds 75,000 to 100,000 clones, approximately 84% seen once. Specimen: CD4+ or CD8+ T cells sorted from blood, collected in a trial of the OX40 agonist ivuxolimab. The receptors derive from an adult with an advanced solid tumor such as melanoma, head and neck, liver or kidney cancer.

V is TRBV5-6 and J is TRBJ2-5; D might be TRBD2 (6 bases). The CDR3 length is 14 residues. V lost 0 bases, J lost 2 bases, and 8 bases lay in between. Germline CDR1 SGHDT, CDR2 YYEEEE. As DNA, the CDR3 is TGTGCCAGCAGCTTGGGGGACTTTCAAGAGACCCAGTACTTC. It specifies CASSLGDFQETQYF.

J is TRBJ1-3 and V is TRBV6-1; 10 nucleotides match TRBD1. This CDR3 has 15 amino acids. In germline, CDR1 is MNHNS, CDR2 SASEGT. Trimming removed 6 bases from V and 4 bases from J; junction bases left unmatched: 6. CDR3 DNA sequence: TGTGCCAGCAGAGGACAGGGGGTGTCAGGAAACACCATATATTTT. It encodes CASRGQGVSGNTIYF.